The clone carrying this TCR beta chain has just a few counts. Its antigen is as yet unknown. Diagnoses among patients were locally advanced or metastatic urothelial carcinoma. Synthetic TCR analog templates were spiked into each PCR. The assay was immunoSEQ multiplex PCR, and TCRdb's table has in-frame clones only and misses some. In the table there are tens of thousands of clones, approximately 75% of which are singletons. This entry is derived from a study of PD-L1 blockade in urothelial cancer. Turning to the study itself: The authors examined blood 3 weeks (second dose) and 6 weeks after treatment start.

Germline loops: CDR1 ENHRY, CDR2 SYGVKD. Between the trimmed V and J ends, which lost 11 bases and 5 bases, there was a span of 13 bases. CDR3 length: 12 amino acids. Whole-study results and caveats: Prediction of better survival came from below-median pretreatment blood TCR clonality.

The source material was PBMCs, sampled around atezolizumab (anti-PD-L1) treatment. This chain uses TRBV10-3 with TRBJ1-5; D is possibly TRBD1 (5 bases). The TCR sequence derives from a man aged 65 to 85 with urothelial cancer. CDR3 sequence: CAVGGVDQPQHF. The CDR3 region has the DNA TGTGCCGTTGGGGGGGTGGATCAGCCCCAGCATTTT.